These 14 T cell receptor beta chains were sequenced from one sample in a study of technical replicates of blood from a handful of donors. Using immunoSEQ multiplex PCR, the repertoire was profiled, and TCRdb retains in-frame clones only, with some absent. The profile shows 79,000 or so clones, around 90% of them singletons. Sequencing was performed on T cells isolated from PBMCs. These receptors came from a human donor in good health.

The chain carries TRBV28 and TRBJ1-1; D is ambiguous. V lost 6 bases to trimming and J lost 3 bases, with 20 bases between them. The CDR3 covers 16 residues. Germline values: CDR1 MDHEN, CDR2 SYDVKM. The CDR3: CASSTAGLGSYTEAFF. CDR3 nucleotides: TGTGCCAGCAGCACAGCGGGGTTGGGTTCGTACACTGAAGCTTTCTTT.

This CDR3 is CASSFLILGATIYEQYF. In DNA form, the CDR3 reads TGTGCCAGCAGTTTTTTAATTTTGGGGGCTACCATCTACGAGCAGTACTTC. The chain has TRBV28 and TRBJ2-7, with a weak D call TRBD1 (6 bases). CDR3 size: 17 residues. CDR1 and CDR2 from the germline V gene are MDHEN and SYDVKM. Trimming took off 3 bases at V and 3 bases at J, with 21 bases between the two ends.

The chain recombines TRBV5-4 with TRBJ2-1, with 15 bases aligning to TRBD2. The germline V gene has CDR1 SGHNT and CDR2 YYREEE (reference sequence). This CDR3 spans 15 amino acids. J was trimmed by 8 bases and V by 4 bases; bases with no gene match: 4. CDR3 coding DNA: TGTGCCAGCAGCCAGGGACTAGCGGGAGGTTATGAGCAGTTCTTC. Translating it yields CASSQGLAGGYEQFF.

The genes are TRBV28 and TRBJ1-2; TRBD1 might be the D (6 bases). Between the trimmed V and J ends, which lost 1 base and 6 bases, there was a span of 18 bases. CDR1 and CDR2 (germline): MDHEN, SYDVKM. This CDR3 region has 16 residues. CDR3 in amino acids: CASSLSRIQGLDGYTF. CDR3 sequence (DNA): TGTGCCAGCAGTTTATCCAGGATACAGGGCCTAGATGGCTACACCTTC.

This chain connects TRBV30 to TRBJ2-7; maybe TRBD1 (5 bases). The ends were cut back, 2 bases at V and 2 bases at J, with 10 bases in the middle. Germline CDR1 and CDR2: GTSNPN and SVGIG (reference sequence). The CDR3 totals 13 residues. The CDR3 DNA sequence: TGTGCCTGGAGTCAATGGGGCCCCTACGAGCAGTACTTC. Translating it yields CAWSQWGPYEQYF.

The chain uses TRBV13 and TRBJ2-2; the D is unclear. Trimming shortened V by 2 bases and J by 1 base, and 11 bases separated the two germline ends. The CDR3 loop spans 16 amino acids. Germline CDR1 is PRHDT and CDR2 is FYEKMQ (reference sequence). Here the CDR3 DNA reads TGTGCCAGCAGCTTAAGAAGACTCTTGAACACCGGGGAGCTGTTTTTT. This translates into CASSLRRLLNTGELFF.

The gene calls are TRBV5-6 and TRBJ2-3; 8 bases are a match to TRBD2. Germline values: CDR1 SGHDT, CDR2 YYEEEE. With 0 bases clipped from V and 1 base from J, the junction kept 1 base outside the gene matches. CDR3 length: 15 amino acids. The CDR3 spells CASSLAGLGTDTQYF. The DNA for the CDR3 is TGTGCCAGCAGCTTGGCGGGACTAGGCACAGATACGCAGTATTTT. Full variable domain (rest looked up from reference TRBV5-6 and TRBJ2-3): DAGVTQSPTHLIKTRGQQVTLRCSPKSGHDTVSWYQQALGQGPQFIFQYYEEEERQRGNFPDRFSGHQFPNYSSELNVNALLLGDSALYLCASSLAGLGTDTQYFGPGTRLTVL.

The V and J genes are TRBV27 and TRBJ1-5; 11 positions match TRBD1. The CDR3 spans 14 residues. The V gene's germline CDR1 is MNHEY and CDR2 SMNVEV (reference sequence). V dropped 5 bases and J dropped 6; count of bases not matched to a gene: 3. The CDR3 loop reads CASSAGTGGQPQHF. As DNA, the CDR3 is TGTGCCAGCAGTGCCGGGACAGGGGGTCAGCCCCAGCATTTT.

CDR3 region: CASTPLITGVPDTQYF. The CDR3, as DNA: TGTGCCAGTACCCCTTTAATTACAGGCGTCCCCGATACGCAGTATTTT. The gene calls are TRBV27 and TRBJ2-3, with D perhaps TRBD1 (5 bases). Deletions cut 9 bases from V and 6 bases from J, with 25 bases between. This CDR3 is built from 16 residues. The germline V gene has CDR1 MNHEY and CDR2 SMNVEV (reference sequence).

This chain joins TRBV30 and TRBJ1-3, with D possibly TRBD1 on 5 matching bases. The CDR3 is made up of 15 amino acids. The germline CDR1 and CDR2 sequences are GTSNPN and SVGIG (reference sequence). Between the trimmed V and J ends, which lost 2 bases and 0 bases, there was a span of 11 bases. The DNA of the CDR3 is TGTGCCTGGAGTACTGGAGGGGCCTCTGGAAACACCATATATTTT. Its protein is CAWSTGGASGNTIYF.

The chain uses TRBV9 and TRBJ1-2; perhaps TRBD1 as D (5 bases). Trimming shortened V by 4 bases and J by 6 bases, and 16 bases separated the two germline ends. Germline V CDR1 and CDR2: SGDLS, YYNGEE. The CDR3 contains 14 residues. CDR3 in amino acids: CASSPDSPRDGYTF. CDR3 sequence (DNA): TGTGCCAGCAGCCCCGACAGCCCAAGAGATGGCTACACCTTC.

V usage is TRBV4-1 and J usage is TRBJ2-1; TRBD2 aligns across 7 bases. This CDR3 comprises 15 residues. The germline V gene encodes CDR1 MGHRA and CDR2 YSYEKL. V was clipped by 1 base and J by 4 bases; unmatched bases: 4. CDR3 residues: CASSQGGSPYNEQFF. CDR3 DNA: TGCGCCAGCAGCCAAGGCGGGAGTCCGTACAATGAGCAGTTCTTC.

The genes are TRBV6-6 and TRBJ2-1, with D possibly matching TRBD2 (5 bases). This CDR3 contains 14 residues. Germline-derived CDR1 and CDR2 are MNHNY and SVGAGI (reference sequence). Trimming took 6 bases from V and 8 from J, leaving 17 bases between them. The CDR3 reads CASRPTLAIDEQFF. The CDR3 DNA reads TGTGCCAGCAGGCCTACCCTAGCAATCGATGAGCAGTTCTTC.

The chain employs TRBV2 and TRBJ2-2; D is unclear. Germline assignment: CDR1 SNHLY and CDR2 FYNNEI. This CDR3 contains 17 residues. With 0 bases removed from V and 0 bases from J, the gap between germline ends came to 11 bases. The CDR3 loop is CASSEAPQLPNTGELFF. CDR3 sequence (DNA): TGTGCCAGCAGTGAAGCCCCACAGCTACCGAACACCGGGGAGCTGTTTTTT.